What follows describes a single T cell receptor (beta chain). TCRdb keeps only in-frame clones here, not all; method: immunoSEQ multiplex PCR. The repertoire has tens of thousands of clones, 81% of them found once; the top ten carry roughly 3.2%. V was cut by 4 bases and J by 0 bases, with 9 bases left in between. The CDR3 has 14 residues. CDR1 is MNHNS and CDR2 is SASEGT in the germline V gene. The time point is: pretreatment peripheral blood. Locally advanced or metastatic urothelial carcinoma was diagnosed in the patients. This record comes from a study of PD-L1 blockade in urothelial cancer. Study at large: Patients' prior chemotherapy regimens numbered 0 to 3. Treatment start was followed by blood analysis at 3 weeks (second dose) and again at 6 weeks.

J is TRBJ1-1 and V is TRBV6-1, with TRBD1 as a possible D gene (5 bases). The sequence derives from a man between 65 and 85 years old with urothelial cancer. Sequencing used PBMCs, obtained around atezolizumab (anti-PD-L1) treatment. CDR3 nucleotides: TGTGCCAGCAGTGTTGGGGCCCTGAACACTGAAGCTTTCTTT. It specifies CASSVGALNTEAFF.